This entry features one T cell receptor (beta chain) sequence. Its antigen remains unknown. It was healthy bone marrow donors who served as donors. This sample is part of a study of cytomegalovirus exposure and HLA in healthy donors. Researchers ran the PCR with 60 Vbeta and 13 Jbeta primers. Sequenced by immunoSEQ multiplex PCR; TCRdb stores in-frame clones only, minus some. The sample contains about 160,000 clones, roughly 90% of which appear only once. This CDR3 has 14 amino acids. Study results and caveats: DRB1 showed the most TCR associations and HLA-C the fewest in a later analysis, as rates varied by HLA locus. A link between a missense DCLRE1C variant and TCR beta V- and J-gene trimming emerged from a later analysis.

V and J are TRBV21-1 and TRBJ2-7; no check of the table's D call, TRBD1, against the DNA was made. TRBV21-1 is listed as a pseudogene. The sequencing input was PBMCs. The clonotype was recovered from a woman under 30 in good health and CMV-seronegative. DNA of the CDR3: TGTGCCAGCAGCTATCGGTCAGGGGGTAGTCTGGAGTACTTC. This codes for CASSYRSGGSLEYF.